This T cell receptor (beta chain) stems from a study of blood T cell repertoires in COVID-19. The table came from immunoSEQ multiplex PCR; TCRdb's copy has only in-frame clones and leaves some out. Among around 200,000 clones listed, about four fifths were seen once. The length of the CDR3 is 17 residues. In germline, CDR1 is SGDLS, CDR2 YYNGEE. Deletions cut 0 bases from V and 4 bases from J, with 14 bases between. The receptor's source is a woman between 45 and 60 years old with acute or convalescent COVID-19. Material for sequencing was peripheral blood. The chain links TRBV9 to TRBJ2-6, with D perhaps TRBD1 (5 bases). The CDR3 region has the DNA TGTGCCAGCAGCGTAGGGGGCGCAGGTTCCGGGGCCAACGTCCTGACTTTC. It translates to CASSVGGAGSGANVLTF.